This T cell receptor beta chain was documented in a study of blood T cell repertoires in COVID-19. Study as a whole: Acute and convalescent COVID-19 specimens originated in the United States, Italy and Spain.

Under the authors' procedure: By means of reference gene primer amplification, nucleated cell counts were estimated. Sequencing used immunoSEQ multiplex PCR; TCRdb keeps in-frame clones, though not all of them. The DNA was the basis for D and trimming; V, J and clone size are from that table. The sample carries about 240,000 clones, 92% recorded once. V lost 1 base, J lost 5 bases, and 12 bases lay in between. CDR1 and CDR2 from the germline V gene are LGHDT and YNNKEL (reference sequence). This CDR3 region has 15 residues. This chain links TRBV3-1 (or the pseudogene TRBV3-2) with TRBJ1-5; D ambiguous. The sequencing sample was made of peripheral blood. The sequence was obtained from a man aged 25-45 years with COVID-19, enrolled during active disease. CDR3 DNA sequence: TGTGCCAGCAGCCAAGTCATGGGAGGTGATCAGCCCCAGCATTTT. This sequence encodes CASSQVMGGDQPQHF.